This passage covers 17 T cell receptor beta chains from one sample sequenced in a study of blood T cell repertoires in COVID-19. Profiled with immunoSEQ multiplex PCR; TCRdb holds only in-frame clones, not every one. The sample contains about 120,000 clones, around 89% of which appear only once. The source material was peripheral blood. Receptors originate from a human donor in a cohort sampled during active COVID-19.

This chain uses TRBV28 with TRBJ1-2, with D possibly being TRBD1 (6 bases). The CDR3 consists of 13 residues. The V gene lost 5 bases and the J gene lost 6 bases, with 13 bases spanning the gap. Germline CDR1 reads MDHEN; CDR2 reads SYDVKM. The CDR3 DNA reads TGTGCCAGCAGTACCCACAGGGCCCATGGCTACACCTTC. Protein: CASSTHRAHGYTF.

CDR3 protein: CASSRSPDGGYEQYF. The CDR3 DNA reads TGTGCCAGCAGCCGGTCCCCGGACGGGGGGTACGAGCAGTACTTC. The genes are TRBV3-1 (or the pseudogene TRBV3-2) and TRBJ2-7; 7 nucleotides agree with TRBD2. This CDR3 region has 15 residues. The V gene end was trimmed by 4 bases and the J gene end by 4 bases; junction bases not matched to a gene: 10. Germline CDR1 reads LGHDT; CDR2 reads YNNKEL (reference sequence).

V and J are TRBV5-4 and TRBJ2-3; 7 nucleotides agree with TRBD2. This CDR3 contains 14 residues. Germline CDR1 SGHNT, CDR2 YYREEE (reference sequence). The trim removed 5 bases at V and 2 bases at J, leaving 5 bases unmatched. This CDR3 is CASSRSGATDTQYF. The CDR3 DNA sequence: TGTGCCAGCAGTCGGAGCGGGGCCACAGATACGCAGTATTTT. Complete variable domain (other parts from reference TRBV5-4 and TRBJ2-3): ETGVTQSPTHLIKTRGQQVTLRCSSQSGHNTVSWYQQALGQGPQFIFQYYREEENGRGNFPPRFSGLQFPNYSSELNVNALELDDSALYLCASSRSGATDTQYFGPGTRLTVL.

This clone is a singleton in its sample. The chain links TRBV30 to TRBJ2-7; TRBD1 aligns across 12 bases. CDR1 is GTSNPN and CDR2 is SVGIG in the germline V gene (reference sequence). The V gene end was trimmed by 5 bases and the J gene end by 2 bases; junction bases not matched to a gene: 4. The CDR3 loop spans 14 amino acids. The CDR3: CAWRRDRGPYEQYF. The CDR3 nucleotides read TGTGCCTGGCGTCGGGACAGGGGGCCCTACGAGCAGTACTTC.

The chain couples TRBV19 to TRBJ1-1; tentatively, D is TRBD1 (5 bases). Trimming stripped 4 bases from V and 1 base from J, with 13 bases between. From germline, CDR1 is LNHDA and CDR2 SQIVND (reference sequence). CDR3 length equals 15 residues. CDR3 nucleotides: TGTGCCAGTAGTACTCAAGGGGTGGGGAACACTGAAGCTTTCTTT. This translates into CASSTQGVGNTEAFF.

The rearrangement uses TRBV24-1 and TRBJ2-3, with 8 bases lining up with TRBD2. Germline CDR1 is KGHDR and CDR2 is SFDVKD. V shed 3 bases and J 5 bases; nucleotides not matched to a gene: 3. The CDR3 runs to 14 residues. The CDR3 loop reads CATSDLREGDTQYF. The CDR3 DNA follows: TGTGCCACCAGTGATCTCCGGGAGGGAGATACGCAGTATTTT.

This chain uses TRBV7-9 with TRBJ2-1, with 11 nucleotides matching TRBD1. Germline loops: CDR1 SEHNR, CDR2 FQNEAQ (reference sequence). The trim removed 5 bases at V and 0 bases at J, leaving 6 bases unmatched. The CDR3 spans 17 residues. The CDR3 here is CASSTDRGLFSYNEQFF. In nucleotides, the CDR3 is TGTGCCAGCAGCACGGACAGGGGGCTCTTCTCCTACAATGAGCAGTTCTTC.

CDR3 bases: TGTGCCAGTACCAAAACCCCAACTAGCGGAGGCACAGATACGCAGTATTTT. Residues: CASTKTPTSGGTDTQYF. The chain joins TRBV19 to TRBJ2-3, with TRBD2 matching over 8 bases. V lost 7 bases and J lost 1; bases outside the gene matches: 13. Germline assignment: CDR1 LNHDA and CDR2 SQIVND (reference sequence). The CDR3 consists of 17 residues.

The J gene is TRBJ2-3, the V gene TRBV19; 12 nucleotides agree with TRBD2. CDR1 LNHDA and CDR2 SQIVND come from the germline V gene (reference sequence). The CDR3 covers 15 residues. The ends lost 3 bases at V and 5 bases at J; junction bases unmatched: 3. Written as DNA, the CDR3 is TGTGCCAGTAGTATTCTAGCGGGGGGGCGAGATACGCAGTATTTT. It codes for CASSILAGGRDTQYF. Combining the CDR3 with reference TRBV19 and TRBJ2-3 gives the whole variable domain DGGITQSPKYLFRKEGQNVTLSCEQNLNHDAMYWYRQDPGQGLRLIYYSQIVNDFQKGDIAEGYSVSREKKESFPLTVTSAQKNPTAFYLCASSILAGGRDTQYFGPGTRLTVL.

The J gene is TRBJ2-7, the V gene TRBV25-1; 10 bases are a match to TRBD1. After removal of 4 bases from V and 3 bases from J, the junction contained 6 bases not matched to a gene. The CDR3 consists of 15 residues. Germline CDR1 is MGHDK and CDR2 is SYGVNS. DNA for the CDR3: TGTGCCAGCAGTGCCCCGGGACAGGGGTTCTACGAGCAGTACTTC. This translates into CASSAPGQGFYEQYF.

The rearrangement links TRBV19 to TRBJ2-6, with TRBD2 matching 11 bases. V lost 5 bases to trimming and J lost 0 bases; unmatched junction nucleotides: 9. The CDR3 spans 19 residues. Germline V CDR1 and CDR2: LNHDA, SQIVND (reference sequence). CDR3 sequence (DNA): TGTGCCAGTAGTCCTCTGGGACTAGCGGAGGCCTCTGGGGCCAACGTCCTGACTTTC. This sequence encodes CASSPLGLAEASGANVLTF.

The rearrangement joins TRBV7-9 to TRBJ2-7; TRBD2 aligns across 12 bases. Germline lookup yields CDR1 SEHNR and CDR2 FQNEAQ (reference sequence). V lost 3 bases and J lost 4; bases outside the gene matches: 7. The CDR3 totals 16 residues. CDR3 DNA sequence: TGTGCCAGCAGCTTCTTGACTAGCGGGGGCTCTTACGAGCAGTACTTC. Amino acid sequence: CASSFLTSGGSYEQYF.

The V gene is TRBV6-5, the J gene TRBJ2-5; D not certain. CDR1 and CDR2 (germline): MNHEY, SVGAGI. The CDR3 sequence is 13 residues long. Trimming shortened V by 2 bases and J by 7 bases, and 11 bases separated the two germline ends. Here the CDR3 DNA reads TGTGCCAGCAGTTACGGGCAAGTGGGGACCCAGTACTTC. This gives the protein CASSYGQVGTQYF.

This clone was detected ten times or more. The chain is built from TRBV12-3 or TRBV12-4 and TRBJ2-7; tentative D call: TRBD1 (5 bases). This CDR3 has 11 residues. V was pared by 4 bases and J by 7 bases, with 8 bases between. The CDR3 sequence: CASSSGKEQYF. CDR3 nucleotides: TGTGCCAGCAGTTCAGGGAAGGAGCAGTACTTC.

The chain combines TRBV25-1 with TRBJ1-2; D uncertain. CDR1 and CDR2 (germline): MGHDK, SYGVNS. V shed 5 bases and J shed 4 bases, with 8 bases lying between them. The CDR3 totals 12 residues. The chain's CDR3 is CASSPAGYGYTF. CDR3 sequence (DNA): TGTGCCAGCAGTCCGGCGGGCTATGGCTACACCTTC.

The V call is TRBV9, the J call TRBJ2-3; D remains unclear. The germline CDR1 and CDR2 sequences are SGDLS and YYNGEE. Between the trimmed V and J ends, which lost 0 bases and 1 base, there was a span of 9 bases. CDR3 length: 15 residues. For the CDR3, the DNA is TGTGCCAGCAGCGTAGCGTTAGAGCGCACAGATACGCAGTATTTT. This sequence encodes CASSVALERTDTQYF. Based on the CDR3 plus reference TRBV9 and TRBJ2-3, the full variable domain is DSGVTQTPKHLITATGQRVTLRCSPRSGDLSVYWYQQSLDQGLQFLIQYYNGEERAKGNILERFSAQQFPDLHSELNLSSLELGDSALYFCASSVALERTDTQYFGPGTRLTVL.

Here the CDR3 reads CSALEGEETQYF. For the CDR3, the DNA is TGCAGCGCCTTAGAGGGAGAAGAGACCCAGTACTTC. The rearrangement uses TRBV29-1 and TRBJ2-5; D may be TRBD2 (5 bases). Germline assignment: CDR1 SQVTM and CDR2 ANQGSEA. CDR3 length: 12 residues. With 7 bases removed from V and 3 bases from J, the gap between germline ends came to 12 bases.